The 16 T cell receptor beta chains listed next were all sequenced from one sample in a study of B cell selection in AIRE deficiency. Sequenced by immunoSEQ multiplex PCR; TCRdb stores in-frame clones only, minus some. The table has about 23,000 clones, 95% to 98% seen once; the top ten hold 0.15% to 0.2%. CD4+CD127+ cells were sorted as the conventional CD4 T cells. Input material: conventional CD4+ T cells sorted from PBMCs. The receptors were sampled from a human donor with AIRE deficiency.

The rearrangement links TRBV5-1 to TRBJ2-7, with 8 bases identical to TRBD1. The CDR3 runs to 14 residues. V lost 5 bases, J lost 2 bases, and 6 bases stayed unmatched. Germline assignment: CDR1 SGHRS and CDR2 YFSETQ. The CDR3 here is CASSAWTGPYEQYF. In nucleotides, the CDR3 is TGCGCCAGCAGTGCCTGGACAGGGCCCTACGAGCAGTACTTC.

The chain employs TRBV28 and TRBJ2-1; D unresolved. This CDR3 has 15 amino acids. CDR1 is MDHEN, CDR2 SYDVKM, per germline. V was cut by 6 bases and J by 4 bases, with 16 bases left in between. CDR3 sequence (DNA): TGTGCCAGCAGGCCGGGCCTCCTTTCGTACAATGAGCAGTTCTTC. As protein: CASRPGLLSYNEQFF.

This chain connects TRBV4-2 to TRBJ1-5; 9 bases fit TRBD1. The CDR3 covers 15 residues. CDR1 and CDR2 from the germline V gene are LGHNA and YNFKEQ. V shed 5 bases, J shed 2 bases, and the junction held 4 bases outside the gene matches. The CDR3 region has the DNA TGTGCCAGCAGCTCAAGACAGGGGGGCAATCAGCCCCAGCATTTT. Translation: CASSSRQGGNQPQHF.

V is TRBV11-3 and J is TRBJ2-7; the D gene is possibly TRBD2 (6 bases). The CDR3 length is 14 residues. Germline V CDR1 and CDR2: SGHNT, YENEEA. V lost 2 bases and J 8 bases, leaving 16 bases between the germline ends. The chain's CDR3 is CASSLPGLPYQQYF. DNA for the CDR3: TGTGCCAGCAGCTTACCGGGACTCCCGTACCAGCAGTACTTC.

This sequence joins TRBV28 and TRBJ2-6; tentatively, D is TRBD1 or TRBD2 (5 bases each). There are 16 residues in the CDR3. V shed 5 bases and J shed 0 bases, with 11 bases lying between them. Germline V gene sequence: CDR1 MDHEN, CDR2 SYDVKM. The CDR3 DNA reads as TGTGCCAGCAGTGGGGGTGGGGCCTCTGGGGCCAACGTCCTGACTTTC. The encoded protein is CASSGGGASGANVLTF.

The genes are TRBV28 and TRBJ2-5; D not resolved. The CDR3 length is 14 residues. Germline lookup yields CDR1 MDHEN and CDR2 SYDVKM. Trimming shortened V by 1 base and J by 1 base, and 7 bases separated the two germline ends. The CDR3 here is CASSLSGAQETQYF. CDR3 DNA sequence: TGTGCCAGCAGTTTATCTGGCGCCCAAGAGACCCAGTACTTC.

Note on this clone: Other DNA sequences in the same sample also yield this CDR3. This sequence joins TRBV30 and TRBJ1-5; weak D call: TRBD1 (5 bases). Germline assignment: CDR1 GTSNPN and CDR2 SVGIG (reference sequence). The V gene lost 0 bases and the J gene lost 4 bases, with 7 bases spanning the gap. CDR3 length: 13 amino acids. The DNA of the CDR3 is TGTGCCTGGAGTGTACGGGGGAATCAGCCCCAGCATTTT. As protein: CAWSVRGNQPQHF.

V gene TRBV5-4 combines with J gene TRBJ2-3; TRBD2 might be the D (6 bases). Germline V lookup: CDR1 SGHNT, CDR2 YYREEE (reference sequence). The CDR3 covers 16 residues. Trimming shortened V by 3 bases and J by 0 bases, and 14 bases separated the two germline ends. CDR3 residues: CASSSVRDLSTDTQYF. CDR3 DNA: TGTGCCAGCAGCTCGGTTCGGGACTTAAGCACAGATACGCAGTATTTT.

The chain is built from TRBV6-5 and TRBJ1-4; no firm D call. The CDR3 consists of 14 residues. Between the trimmed V and J ends, which lost 5 bases and 3 bases, there was a span of 10 bases. Germline V gives CDR1 MNHEY, CDR2 SVGAGI. The CDR3 loop is CASSLVGSNEKLFF. For the CDR3, the DNA is TGTGCCAGCAGTCTTGTGGGGTCTAATGAAAAACTGTTTTTT.

This clone has only one observation. The chain recombines TRBV6-5 with TRBJ1-6, with D possibly being TRBD1 (5 bases). CDR1 MNHEY and CDR2 SVGAGI come from the germline V gene. Trimming shortened V by 8 bases and J by 6 bases, and 11 bases separated the two germline ends. The CDR3 runs to 13 residues. CDR3 residues: CASSMTANSPLHF. The CDR3 DNA follows: TGTGCCAGCTCGATGACAGCTAATTCACCCCTCCACTTT.

The J gene is TRBJ2-7, the V gene TRBV28; no clear D. Per the germline V gene, CDR1 is MDHEN and CDR2 is SYDVKM. V lost 11 bases to trimming and J lost 3 bases, with 17 bases between them. CDR3 length: 13 residues. Here the CDR3 DNA reads TGTGCCGGCGCGAGCCCACCCCTCTACGAGCAGTACTTC. Its translation is CAGASPPLYEQYF.

The chain combines TRBV30 with TRBJ1-5; D might be TRBD1 (6 bases). The CDR3 runs 14 residues. CDR1 is GTSNPN and CDR2 is SVGIG in the germline V gene (reference sequence). V lost 2 bases, J lost 9 bases, and 17 bases lay in between. In DNA, the CDR3 is TGTGCCTGGAGTATCACAGGGTTTGACTTGCCCCAGCATTTT. It yields the protein CAWSITGFDLPQHF.

This clone has a single count. The chain is built from TRBV28 and TRBJ2-5, with TRBD1 matching 7 bases. The CDR3 is 15 amino acids. Germline CDR1 reads MDHEN; CDR2 reads SYDVKM. Trimming cost V 3 bases and J 7 bases; bases outside gene matches: 11. The chain's CDR3 is CASSFPRAGGGTQYF. The CDR3 DNA follows: TGTGCCAGCAGTTTCCCCCGGGCAGGGGGTGGGACCCAGTACTTC.

This rearrangement joins TRBV19 to TRBJ2-1, with D possibly being TRBD2 (7 bases). Germline CDR1 LNHDA, CDR2 SQIVND (reference sequence). This CDR3 region has 15 residues. The V end lost 11 bases, the J end lost 2 bases, and 19 bases lay between the germline ends. The CDR3 spells CAARGRASAYNEQFF. For the CDR3, the DNA is TGTGCCGCTAGGGGGAGGGCCTCCGCCTACAATGAGCAGTTCTTC.

This chain joins TRBV28 and TRBJ2-1; 9 bases are shared with TRBD1. This CDR3 is built from 16 residues. V lost 5 bases to trimming and J lost 3 bases; unmatched junction nucleotides: 8. CDR1 and CDR2 from the germline V gene are MDHEN and SYDVKM. For the CDR3, the DNA is TGTGCCAGCAGTCCGGGCGGACAGGGGAGCTACAATGAGCAGTTCTTC. It yields the protein CASSPGGQGSYNEQFF.

This chain links TRBV5-5 with TRBJ2-2; D is possibly TRBD1 (5 bases). The CDR3 extends over 17 amino acids. Germline CDR1 SGHKS, CDR2 YYEKEE (reference sequence). V lost 1 base and J lost 1, with 14 bases in between. CDR3 sequence: CASSLSGHTKNTGELFF. The CDR3 DNA reads TGTGCCAGCAGCTTGTCTGGACACACTAAGAACACCGGGGAGCTGTTTTTT.